The 15 T cell receptor beta chains below come from one sample, sequenced in a study of T cell changes during pregnancy in multiple sclerosis. Sequencing used immunoSEQ multiplex PCR; TCRdb keeps in-frame clones, though not all of them. The sample has 70,000 to 75,000 clones; over 85% are singletons. Material: peripheral blood, obtained in the second trimester of pregnancy. Receptors were obtained from a female donor in good health, enrolled as a control in a pregnancy study.

The chain carries TRBV19 and TRBJ1-1; D perhaps matches TRBD1 (5 bases). The germline V gene has CDR1 LNHDA and CDR2 SQIVND (reference sequence). Between the trimmed V and J ends, which lost 3 bases and 4 bases, there was a span of 9 bases. This CDR3 comprises 13 residues. The CDR3 nucleotides read TGTGCCAGTAGTATCCCGGGGGTCACTGAAGCTTTCTTT. It translates to CASSIPGVTEAFF.

The rearrangement joins TRBV9 to TRBJ1-1; a weak D match, TRBD1 (5 bases). V was shortened by 0 bases and J by 1 base, with 7 bases between the two germline ends. The CDR3 has 14 amino acids. The germline V gene encodes CDR1 SGDLS and CDR2 YYNGEE. The CDR3 DNA sequence: TGTGCCAGCAGCGTAGACAGGAAGAACACTGAAGCTTTCTTT. Its protein is CASSVDRKNTEAFF.

This chain connects TRBV2 to TRBJ1-6; 7 bases are a match to TRBD1. Trimming cost V 7 bases and J 5 bases; bases outside gene matches: 11. Germline V gives CDR1 SNHLY, CDR2 FYNNEI. The CDR3 is 16 residues long. Here the CDR3 reads CASKPPTGLDNSPLHF. CDR3 sequence (DNA): TGTGCCAGCAAGCCACCGACAGGGTTGGATAATTCACCCCTCCACTTT.

The V gene is TRBV6-1, the J gene TRBJ1-2, with D possibly TRBD1 on 5 matching bases. The CDR3 contains 14 residues. The germline V and J ends were trimmed by 6 bases and 3 bases, with 14 bases remaining between them. Germline CDR1 reads MNHNS; CDR2 reads SASEGT. This CDR3 is CASRRQPSDYGYTF. For the CDR3, the DNA is TGTGCCAGCAGACGACAGCCTTCGGACTATGGCTACACCTTC.

This clone was found once. The gene calls are TRBV2 and TRBJ1-5; a weak D match, TRBD1 (6 bases). Trimming cost V 6 bases and J 1 base, with 16 bases left between them. CDR1 and CDR2 (germline): SNHLY, FYNNEI. The CDR3 consists of 16 residues. The DNA for the CDR3 is TGTGCCAGCAGACCTAACAGGGTCTTAAGCAATCAGCCCCAGCATTTT. Translated, it gives CASRPNRVLSNQPQHF.

The chain joins TRBV4-2 to TRBJ2-7; D is possibly TRBD2 (5 bases). The CDR3 loop spans 11 amino acids. V lost 6 bases and J 3 bases, leaving 6 bases between the germline ends. CDR1 and CDR2 (germline): LGHNA, YNFKEQ. This CDR3 reads CASSRGYEQYF. The CDR3 DNA follows: TGTGCCAGCAGTCGGGGCTACGAGCAGTACTTC.

This clone has a single count. V and J are TRBV9 and TRBJ2-5; 10 positions agree with TRBD1. Trimming took 4 bases from V and 5 from J; bases not matched to a gene: 11. The CDR3 loop spans 16 amino acids. Germline CDR1 and CDR2: SGDLS and YYNGEE. CDR3 protein: CASSPPGQGRLETQYF. Written as DNA, the CDR3 is TGTGCCAGCAGCCCCCCGGGACAGGGGAGGCTGGAGACCCAGTACTTC. Together with reference TRBV9 and TRBJ2-5, the CDR3 gives the full variable domain: DSGVTQTPKHLITATGQRVTLRCSPRSGDLSVYWYQQSLDQGLQFLIQYYNGEERAKGNILERFSAQQFPDLHSELNLSSLELGDSALYFCASSPPGQGRLETQYFGPGTRLLVL.

This rearrangement joins TRBV4-2 to TRBJ2-7, with a tentative D call TRBD1 (6 bases). CDR1 and CDR2 from the germline V gene are LGHNA and YNFKEQ. The CDR3 length is 13 residues. Trimming left V 5 bases short and J 6 bases short, with 14 bases between. CDR3: CASSLKGTSEQYF. CDR3 DNA sequence: TGTGCCAGCAGCTTGAAAGGGACAAGCGAGCAGTACTTC.

This clone showed up just once. CDR3 bases: TGTGCCAGCAGTTTCCCAGGGGATTCACCCCTCCACTTT. It yields the protein CASSFPGDSPLHF. The chain employs TRBV28 and TRBJ1-6; D perhaps matches TRBD1 (6 bases). This CDR3 spans 13 amino acids. Deletions cut 3 bases from V and 8 bases from J, with 8 bases between. Germline V CDR1 and CDR2: MDHEN, SYDVKM.

This clone came up once. The chain joins TRBV7-9 to TRBJ1-5, with D unclear. Looked up from germline, CDR1 is SEHNR and CDR2 is FQNEAQ (reference sequence). The CDR3 runs to 13 residues. Trimming pared 2 bases from V and 12 bases from J, leaving 14 bases between. The CDR3 protein is CASSLSSPSSQHF. Written as DNA, the CDR3 is TGTGCCAGCAGCTTATCATCCCCATCTAGCCAGCATTTT.

This sequence joins TRBV12-5 and TRBJ2-2; 7 bases line up with TRBD1. There are 16 residues in the CDR3. Per the germline V gene, CDR1 is LGHNT and CDR2 is FRNRAP. J gave up 8 bases and V 0 bases, and 9 bases lay outside the gene matches. CDR3 residues: CASGLVRGQATGELFF. The CDR3, as DNA: TGTGCTAGTGGTTTGGTACGAGGACAGGCCACAGGGGAGCTGTTTTTT.

The chain carries TRBV9 and TRBJ2-3; D ambiguous. CDR1 and CDR2 from the germline V gene are SGDLS and YYNGEE. V lost 4 bases to trimming and J lost 5 bases, with 14 bases between them. This CDR3 contains 14 residues. In DNA form, the CDR3 reads TGTGCCAGCAGCTACAGACCAGGCGAAGATACGCAGTATTTT. Translating gives CASSYRPGEDTQYF.

V usage is TRBV9 and J usage is TRBJ2-5; D unclear. There are 13 residues in the CDR3. Between the trimmed V and J ends, which lost 0 bases and 3 bases, there was a span of 6 bases. The V gene's germline CDR1 is SGDLS and CDR2 YYNGEE. The CDR3 loop reads CASSVGGKETQYF. The CDR3 bases are TGTGCCAGCAGCGTAGGTGGCAAAGAGACCCAGTACTTC.

This chain uses TRBV7-2 with TRBJ1-4; possible D gene TRBD1, 6 bases. This CDR3 is 17 amino acids long. Germline lookup yields CDR1 SGHTA and CDR2 FQGNSA. The V end was cut by 4 bases, the J end by 8 bases, with 23 bases between. The CDR3 sequence: CASSSTTFRGSGEKLFF. As DNA, the CDR3 is TGTGCCAGCAGCTCCACCACCTTCAGGGGATCGGGCGAAAAACTGTTTTTT.

The chain carries TRBV6-5 and TRBJ2-3, with D perhaps matching TRBD2 (5 bases). The CDR3 loop spans 13 amino acids. V was clipped by 6 bases and J by 2 bases, with 9 bases between them. Germline V CDR1 and CDR2: MNHEY, SVGAGI. This CDR3 is CASRTGFTDTQYF. Here the CDR3 DNA reads TGTGCCAGCAGAACGGGATTCACAGATACGCAGTATTTT.